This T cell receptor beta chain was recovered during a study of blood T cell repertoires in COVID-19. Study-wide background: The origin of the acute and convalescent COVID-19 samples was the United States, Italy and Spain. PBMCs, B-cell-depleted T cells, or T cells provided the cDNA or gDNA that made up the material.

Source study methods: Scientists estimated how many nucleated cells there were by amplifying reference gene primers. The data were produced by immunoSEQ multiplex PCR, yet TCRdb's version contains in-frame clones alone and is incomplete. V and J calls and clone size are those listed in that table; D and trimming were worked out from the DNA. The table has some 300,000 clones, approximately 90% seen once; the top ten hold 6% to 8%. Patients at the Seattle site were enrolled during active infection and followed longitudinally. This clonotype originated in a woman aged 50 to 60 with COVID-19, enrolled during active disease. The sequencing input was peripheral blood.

The CDR3 spells CASSLSGSSYNSPLHF. The CDR3 bases are TGTGCCAGCAGCTTATCGGGTAGCTCCTATAATTCACCCCTCCACTTT. The chain links TRBV13 to TRBJ1-6; D remains ambiguous. Germline-derived CDR1 and CDR2 are PRHDT and FYEKMQ (reference sequence). V shed 2 bases and J shed 0 bases, with 8 bases lying between them. The CDR3 is 16 residues long.